The rows below give T cell receptor beta chains drawn from one sample of a study of blood T cell repertoires in COVID-19. The protocol was immunoSEQ multiplex PCR, while the TCRdb copy is restricted to in-frame clones and leaves out a portion. The table lists roughly 160,000 clones, around 83% of them singletons. The sequenced sample consisted of peripheral blood. These receptors were collected from a young man with acute or convalescent COVID-19. The CDR3 runs from the conserved cysteine through the conserved F or W. A D gene is named only where the DNA matches it firmly. Not every row has a clone size; where given, it reads once, few, many or a size class.

d_call: NA; j_call: TRBJ2-2; v_call: TRBV7-9; clone_size: NA; cdr3_aa: CASSFGTGELFF; cdr3_nt: TGTGCCAGCAGCTTCGGGACCGGGGAGCTGTTTTTT
d_call: NA; j_call: TRBJ2-2; v_call: TRBV7-3; clone_size: NA; cdr3_aa: CASSLRLNTGELFF; cdr3_nt: TGTGCCAGCAGCTTAAGGCTGAACACCGGGGAGCTGTTTTTT
d_call: TRBD1; j_call: TRBJ1-1; v_call: TRBV9; clone_size: once; cdr3_aa: CASSFGTGGTEAFF; cdr3_nt: TGTGCCAGCAGCTTCGGGACAGGGGGCACTGAAGCTTTCTTT
d_call: TRBD1; j_call: TRBJ2-3; v_call: TRBV9; clone_size: NA; cdr3_aa: CASSVDGQGLDTQYF; cdr3_nt: TGTGCCAGCAGCGTTGACGGACAGGGATTAGATACGCAGTATTTT
d_call: TRBD1; j_call: TRBJ2-6; v_call: TRBV19; clone_size: NA; cdr3_aa: CASSPGQGTSGANVLTF; cdr3_nt: TGTGCCAGTAGCCCGGGACAGGGGACCTCTGGGGCCAACGTCCTGACTTTC
d_call: NA; j_call: TRBJ1-1; v_call: TRBV7-3; clone_size: NA; cdr3_aa: CASSLTPGYTEAFF; cdr3_nt: TGTGCCAGCAGCTTAACCCCAGGGTATACTGAAGCTTTCTTT
d_call: TRBD2; j_call: TRBJ2-1; v_call: TRBV18; clone_size: NA; cdr3_aa: CASSPWRGSYNEQFF; cdr3_nt: TGTGCCAGCTCACCGTGGCGGGGGTCTTACAATGAGCAGTTCTTC
d_call: NA; j_call: TRBJ1-2; v_call: TRBV9; clone_size: NA; cdr3_aa: CASSSSGVGKGGYTF; cdr3_nt: TGTGCCAGCAGCTCCTCAGGGGTGGGGAAGGGAGGCTACACCTTC
d_call: TRBD1; j_call: TRBJ1-6; v_call: TRBV29-1; clone_size: NA; cdr3_aa: CSVEDPDGQGDSPLHF; cdr3_nt: TGCAGCGTTGAAGACCCTGATGGACAGGGGGATTCACCCCTCCACTTT
d_call: TRBD1; j_call: TRBJ2-5; v_call: TRBV5-1; clone_size: NA; cdr3_aa: CASSLAGDRVGETQYF; cdr3_nt: TGCGCCAGCAGCTTGGCTGGGGACAGGGTCGGTGAGACCCAGTACTTC
d_call: NA; j_call: TRBJ1-2; v_call: TRBV5-7; clone_size: NA; cdr3_aa: CASSLPRVTNYGYTF; cdr3_nt: TGTGCCAGCAGCCTTCCCAGGGTGACAAACTATGGCTACACCTTC
d_call: TRBD2; j_call: TRBJ2-7; v_call: TRBV7-9; clone_size: NA; cdr3_aa: CASSLPLGAGKPPYEQYF; cdr3_nt: TGTGCCAGCAGCTTGCCCTTAGGAGCGGGGAAGCCCCCCTACGAGCAGTACTTC
d_call: NA; j_call: TRBJ2-5; v_call: TRBV5-1; clone_size: few; cdr3_aa: CASSVSSGGTETQYF; cdr3_nt: TGCGCCAGCAGCGTCTCATCAGGGGGGACAGAGACCCAGTACTTC
d_call: TRBD2; j_call: TRBJ2-5; v_call: TRBV5-4; clone_size: NA; cdr3_aa: CASSPELAGGRETQYF; cdr3_nt: TGTGCCAGCAGCCCGGAACTAGCGGGGGGCCGGGAGACCCAGTACTTC
d_call: TRBD1; j_call: TRBJ1-2; v_call: TRBV5-1; clone_size: NA; cdr3_aa: CASSLTGTGEFYGYTF; cdr3_nt: TGCGCCAGCAGCCTAACCGGGACAGGGGAGTTCTATGGCTACACCTTC
d_call: NA; j_call: TRBJ2-1; v_call: TRBV6-4; clone_size: once; cdr3_aa: CASSAETSGLGEQFF; cdr3_nt: TGTGCCAGCAGTGCGGAGACTAGTGGATTAGGTGAGCAGTTCTTC
d_call: TRBD1; j_call: TRBJ1-2; v_call: TRBV6-5; clone_size: NA; cdr3_aa: CASTSGQPYGYTF; cdr3_nt: TGTGCCAGCACCTCGGGACAGCCCTATGGCTACACCTTC
d_call: NA; j_call: TRBJ2-6; v_call: TRBV19; clone_size: few; cdr3_aa: CASSKGPGLSGANVLTF; cdr3_nt: TGTGCCAGTAGTAAGGGGCCAGGCCTCTCTGGGGCCAACGTCCTGACTTTC
d_call: TRBD2; j_call: TRBJ2-1; v_call: TRBV19; clone_size: NA; cdr3_aa: CASSSGGAGDEQFF; cdr3_nt: TGTGCCAGTAGTTCCGGCGGGGCGGGGGATGAGCAGTTCTTC
d_call: NA; j_call: TRBJ2-4; v_call: TRBV2; clone_size: NA; cdr3_aa: CARGDKNIQYF; cdr3_nt: TGTGCCAGGGGAGATAAAAACATTCAGTACTTC
d_call: NA; j_call: TRBJ1-2; v_call: TRBV12-3/TRBV12-4; clone_size: NA; cdr3_aa: CASTQDSSYGYTF; cdr3_nt: TGTGCCAGCACCCAGGACAGTTCCTATGGCTACACCTTC
d_call: TRBD1; j_call: TRBJ1-5; v_call: TRBV30; clone_size: NA; cdr3_aa: CAGNRGPNQPQHF; cdr3_nt: TGTGCCGGGAACAGGGGTCCAAATCAGCCCCAGCATTTT
d_call: NA; j_call: TRBJ2-3; v_call: TRBV5-4; clone_size: NA; cdr3_aa: CASSLVSSTDTQYF; cdr3_nt: TGTGCCAGCAGCTTGGTTAGTAGCACAGATACGCAGTATTTT